Sequencing of this T cell receptor (beta chain) was carried out in a study of shared clonotypes between healthy human individuals. Study results and caveats: It was observed that roughly 5.4% of naive CD4 clonotypes were shared across several donors.

Into CD45RA+ naive and CD45RA-negative memory subsets, the CD4+ cells were split. V lost 5 bases, J lost 10 bases, and 3 bases stayed unmatched. CDR1 SGHNT and CDR2 YENEEA come from the germline V gene. This CDR3 has 12 residues. A note on this clone: Its antigen remains unidentified.

The protocol was immunoSEQ multiplex PCR, while the TCRdb copy is restricted to in-frame clones and leaves out a portion. The repertoire includes some 500,000 clones, 90% to 97% of them detected once, and about 0.064% sits in the top ten. The receptor comes from a woman aged 25 to 39 in good health. Sequencing was performed on naive CD4+ T cells sorted from blood. Sample subset: CD45RA+ positively selected. V is TRBV11-3 and J is TRBJ2-1; the match to TRBD2 covers 9 bases. The CDR3, as DNA: TGTGCCAGCAGCCCCCTAGCGGGAGAGCAGTTCTTC. The encoded protein is CASSPLAGEQFF. Complete variable domain (other parts from reference TRBV11-3 and TRBJ2-1): EAGVVQSPRYKIIEKKQPVAFWCNPISGHNTLYWYLQNLGQGPELLIRYENEEAVDDSQLPKDRFSAERLKGVDSTLKIQPAELGDSAVYLCASSPLAGEQFFGPGTRLTVL.